Below, 20 T cell receptor beta chains from the same sample are listed, as sequenced in a study of blood T cell repertoires in COVID-19. Method: immunoSEQ multiplex PCR; TCRdb's copy keeps in-frame clones and lacks some. The sample shows roughly 38,000 clones, around 90% of them seen only once. Sample: peripheral blood. Receptors were obtained from a woman in her 70s with acute or convalescent COVID-19.

This clone has only one observation. This sequence joins TRBV7-2 and TRBJ1-5, with D unresolved. V lost 4 bases to trimming and J lost 8 bases, with 9 bases between them. Germline loops: CDR1 SGHTA, CDR2 FQGNSA. The length of the CDR3 is 12 residues. This CDR3 reads CASSSPPEPQHF. DNA of the CDR3: TGTGCCAGCAGCTCCCCGCCGGAGCCCCAGCATTTT.

The chain employs TRBV5-4 and TRBJ2-5, with 14 bases identical to TRBD2. The CDR3 length is 17 residues. Germline CDR1 is SGHNT and CDR2 is YYREEE (reference sequence). V lost 3 bases, J lost 5 bases, and 9 bases stayed unmatched. The CDR3 loop is CASSSPTSGRGGETQYF. CDR3 nucleotides: TGTGCCAGCAGCTCGCCGACTAGCGGGAGGGGAGGTGAGACCCAGTACTTC.

In this sample, this clone turned up once. The chain uses TRBV4-2 and TRBJ1-5, with a weak D call TRBD1 (6 bases). In germline, CDR1 is LGHNA, CDR2 YNFKEQ. V lost 3 bases to trimming and J lost 4 bases, with 10 bases between them. The CDR3 length is 14 residues. The CDR3 nucleotides are TGTGCCAGCAGCCAGGAAACAGGGAATCAGCCCCAGCATTTT. As protein: CASSQETGNQPQHF.

This clone has only a few counts. J is TRBJ1-5 and V is TRBV19; perhaps TRBD1 as D (5 bases). CDR1 LNHDA and CDR2 SQIVND come from the germline V gene (reference sequence). V lost 10 bases to trimming and J lost 2 bases, with 15 bases between them. The CDR3 consists of 14 residues. The CDR3 protein is CATTTVMGNQPQHF. The CDR3 coding sequence is TGTGCCACTACGACAGTAATGGGCAATCAGCCCCAGCATTTT.

The V and J genes are TRBV9 and TRBJ2-2, with a tentative D call TRBD1 (6 bases). In germline, CDR1 is SGDLS, CDR2 YYNGEE. The CDR3 loop spans 15 amino acids. Trimming removed 4 bases at V and 4 bases at J, with 14 bases between. CDR3 sequence reads: CASSPSNRVTGELFF. The CDR3 region has the DNA TGTGCCAGCAGCCCGAGTAACAGGGTCACCGGGGAGCTGTTTTTT.

A single count supports this clone. The gene calls are TRBV7-2 and TRBJ2-5, with 9 bases identical to TRBD2. The CDR3 is 18 residues long. The junction had 22 bases not matched to a gene; V was cut back by 10 bases and J by 4 bases. CDR1 and CDR2 (germline): SGHTA, FQGNSA. In DNA form, the CDR3 reads TGTGCCACCGCCGCGGCGGGGGCGGGAGGGCCCTCGGGAGAGACCCAGTACTTC. Protein: CATAAAGAGGPSGETQYF.

The V call is TRBV28, the J call TRBJ1-5; 7 bases fit TRBD1. Germline-derived CDR1 and CDR2 are MDHEN and SYDVKM. This CDR3 spans 15 amino acids. The junction had 10 bases not matched to a gene; V was cut back by 7 bases and J by 4 bases. The DNA of the CDR3 is TGTGCCAGCACTTCCCGGACAGGACGGAATCAGCCCCAGCATTTT. This codes for CASTSRTGRNQPQHF.

The chain is built from TRBV14 and TRBJ2-5; 11 bases are shared with TRBD2. V was pared by 1 base and J by 3 bases, with 7 bases of the junction left unmatched. The germline V gene has CDR1 SGHDN and CDR2 FVKESK. CDR3 length: 17 amino acids. This CDR3 is CASSQVVTSGRKETQYF. The CDR3 DNA reads as TGTGCCAGCAGCCAAGTTGTCACTAGCGGGAGAAAAGAGACCCAGTACTTC.

This chain links TRBV27 with TRBJ1-2; perhaps TRBD1 as D (6 bases). V was cut by 7 bases and J by 0 bases, with 18 bases left in between. Germline lookup yields CDR1 MNHEY and CDR2 SMNVEV (reference sequence). CDR3 length: 16 amino acids. The CDR3 loop reads CASKSTGPAANYGYTF. Written as DNA, the CDR3 is TGTGCCAGCAAGAGCACAGGGCCAGCTGCTAACTATGGCTACACCTTC.

The CDR3 nucleotides are TGTGCCAGCAGCTTAAATAGCGTCCAAGAGACCCAGTACTTC. Amino acid sequence: CASSLNSVQETQYF. The genes are TRBV7-3 and TRBJ2-5; maybe TRBD2 (5 bases). The CDR3 extends over 14 amino acids. Germline V gives CDR1 SGHTA, CDR2 FQGTGA. Trimming took off 1 base at V and 1 base at J, with 7 bases between the two ends.

The J gene is TRBJ2-5, the V gene TRBV6-5, with TRBD2 matching 7 bases. The germline gives CDR1 MNHEY, CDR2 SVGAGI. The CDR3 is made up of 14 amino acids. V trimming: 0 bases; J trimming: 7 bases; junction bases outside the gene matches: 5. Here the CDR3 reads CASSYSTSWVTQYF. The CDR3, as DNA: TGTGCCAGCAGTTACTCGACTAGCTGGGTGACCCAGTACTTC.

J is TRBJ1-2 and V is TRBV6-5; D might be TRBD1 (5 bases). The CDR3 is made up of 14 amino acids. Per the germline V gene, CDR1 is MNHEY and CDR2 is SVGAGI. V lost 8 bases, J lost 5 bases, and 18 bases lay in between. In DNA form, the CDR3 reads TGTGCCAGCGGCGTGGACACGACCTCTTATGGCTACACCTTC. This sequence encodes CASGVDTTSYGYTF.

The rearrangement links TRBV7-2 to TRBJ2-1; 12 bases are shared with TRBD2. Germline V lookup: CDR1 SGHTA, CDR2 FQGNSA. Losses at the gene ends were 5 bases for V and 1 base for J; bases not matched to a gene: 12. The length of the CDR3 is 19 residues. The CDR3 loop is CASSLTASGGAGSYNEQFF. DNA of the CDR3: TGTGCCAGCAGCCTAACCGCTAGCGGGGGGGCAGGTTCCTACAATGAGCAGTTCTTC.

V and J are TRBV29-1 and TRBJ2-5; D remains unclear. Trimming stripped 6 bases from V and 3 bases from J, with 5 bases between. The length of the CDR3 is 10 residues. In germline, CDR1 is SQVTM, CDR2 ANQGSEA. The CDR3 coding sequence is TGCAGCGTGCGGAAAGAGACCCAGTACTTC. Protein sequence: CSVRKETQYF.

The sample holds a few counts of this clone. The chain combines TRBV18 with TRBJ1-5; the match to TRBD1 covers 9 bases. CDR3 length: 14 amino acids. From germline, CDR1 is KGHSH and CDR2 LQKENI. V shed 4 bases and J 3 bases; nucleotides not matched to a gene: 1. DNA of the CDR3: TGTGCCAGCTCACGACAGGGGGACAATCAGCCCCAGCATTTT. This sequence encodes CASSRQGDNQPQHF.

This clone was seen only once. The chain uses TRBV11-3 and TRBJ2-5; 8 nucleotides align to TRBD2. Germline-derived CDR1 and CDR2 are SGHNT and YENEEA. J was trimmed by 5 bases and V by 1 base; bases with no gene match: 6. There are 15 residues in the CDR3. DNA for the CDR3: TGTGCCAGCAGCTTAGTGCTTAGCGGGAAGGAGACCCAGTACTTC. Protein product: CASSLVLSGKETQYF.

This clone appeared a few times. This rearrangement joins TRBV4-1 to TRBJ1-3, with D unresolved. The CDR3 length is 17 residues. Germline V gene data show CDR1 as MGHRA and CDR2 as YSYEKL. V lost 4 bases to trimming and J lost 0 bases, with 16 bases between them. This chain's CDR3 is CASSLLEDGYSGNTIYF. CDR3 bases: TGCGCCAGCAGCCTTTTGGAGGACGGATACTCTGGAAACACCATATATTTT.

The chain uses TRBV27 and TRBJ2-7; 13 bases agree with TRBD2. V lost 3 bases, J lost 6 bases, and 17 bases stayed unmatched. The V gene's germline CDR1 is MNHEY and CDR2 SMNVEV (reference sequence). The CDR3 runs 19 residues. Written as DNA, the CDR3 is TGTGCCAGCAGTTTCCTCCCTCCCCCACTAGCGGGAGGGCCCGGCGAGCAGTACGTC. This gives the protein CASSFLPPPLAGGPGEQYV.

Relative to its sample, this clone is medium-sized. The gene calls are TRBV10-3 and TRBJ2-3, with TRBD2 matching 14 bases. The V segment lost 3 bases and the J segment 1 base; nucleotides outside the gene matches: 3. The germline V gene has CDR1 ENHRY and CDR2 SYGVKD. The CDR3 has 17 amino acids. CDR3 amino acids: CAISDPGLAGGTDTQYF. The CDR3 region has the DNA TGTGCCATCAGTGACCCGGGACTAGCGGGGGGCACAGATACGCAGTATTTT.

This chain joins TRBV6-5 and TRBJ2-2; D unclear. The germline CDR1 and CDR2 sequences are MNHEY and SVGAGI. V gave up 8 bases and J gave up 3 bases, with 10 bases separating them. This CDR3 has 13 residues. In nucleotides, the CDR3 is TGTGCCAGCTCCGCGAGTGACACCGGGGAGCTGTTTTTT. It is translated as CASSASDTGELFF.